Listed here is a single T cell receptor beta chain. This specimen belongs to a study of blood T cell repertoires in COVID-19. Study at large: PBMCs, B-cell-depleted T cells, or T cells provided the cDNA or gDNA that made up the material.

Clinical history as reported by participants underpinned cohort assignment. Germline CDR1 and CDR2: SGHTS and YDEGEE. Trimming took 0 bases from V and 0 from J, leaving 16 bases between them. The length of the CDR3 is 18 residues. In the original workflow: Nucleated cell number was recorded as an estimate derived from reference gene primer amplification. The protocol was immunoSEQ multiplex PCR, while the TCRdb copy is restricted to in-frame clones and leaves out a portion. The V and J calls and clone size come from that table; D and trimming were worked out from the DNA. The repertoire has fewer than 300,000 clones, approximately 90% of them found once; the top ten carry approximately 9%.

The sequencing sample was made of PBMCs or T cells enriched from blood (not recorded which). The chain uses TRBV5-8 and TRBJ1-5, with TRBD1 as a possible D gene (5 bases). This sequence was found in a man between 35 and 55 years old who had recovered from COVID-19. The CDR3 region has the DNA TGTGCCAGCAGCTTGGTCAGGGAAATCATCCATAGCAATCAGCCCCAGCATTTT. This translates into CASSLVREIIHSNQPQHF.